These 3 T cell receptor beta chains were sequenced from one sample in a study of blood T cell repertoires in COVID-19. Profiled with immunoSEQ multiplex PCR; TCRdb holds only in-frame clones, not every one. The sample gives some 250,000 clones, approximately 84% of which show up once; about 2.9% is in the top ten. The sequenced sample was peripheral blood. The receptors stem from a woman aged 25-40 years who had recovered from COVID-19.

This chain joins TRBV14 and TRBJ1-4; D gene unclear. The CDR3 sequence is 15 residues long. Germline CDR1 is SGHDN and CDR2 is FVKESK. V lost 1 base and J 8 bases, leaving 14 bases between the germline ends. The DNA for the CDR3 is TGTGCCAGCAGCCAAGGGCCGGGTAGTCACGAAAAACTGTTTTTT. This codes for CASSQGPGSHEKLFF.

The genes are TRBV10-3 and TRBJ2-5; TRBD2 agrees at 7 bases. Trimming removed 3 bases from V and 5 bases from J; junction bases left unmatched: 12. The CDR3 sequence is 16 residues long. The V gene's germline CDR1 is ENHRY and CDR2 SYGVKD. CDR3 in amino acids: CAISDPTIRRGETQYF. The CDR3 DNA sequence: TGTGCCATCAGTGACCCAACTATTAGGCGGGGGGAGACCCAGTACTTC.

The chain joins TRBV2 to TRBJ1-1; 7 bases match TRBD1. After removal of 5 bases from V and 5 bases from J, the junction contained 11 bases not matched to a gene. Germline-derived CDR1 and CDR2 are SNHLY and FYNNEI. The CDR3 is made up of 15 amino acids. The CDR3 is CASSFLRQGGTEAFF. CDR3 nucleotide sequence: TGTGCCAGCAGTTTTCTACGACAGGGCGGGACTGAAGCTTTCTTT.